The entry below describes one T cell receptor (beta chain). The entry originates in a study of T cells after somatic rescue of genetic block. Sequenced by immunoSEQ multiplex PCR; TCRdb stores in-frame clones only, minus some. The table includes tens of thousands of clones, around 89% detected once. Germline CDR1 reads SGHRS; CDR2 reads YFSETQ. V lost 0 bases and J lost 2; bases outside the gene matches: 2. The CDR3 runs to 14 residues. Source material: peripheral blood mononuclear cells (PBMCs). This TCR was recovered from a woman between 18 and 29 years old. V is TRBV5-1 and J is TRBJ2-7; 7 bases are a match to TRBD2. The CDR3 reads CASSLGLATYEQYF. The CDR3 coding sequence is TGCGCCAGCAGCTTGGGACTAGCCACCTACGAGCAGTACTTC.